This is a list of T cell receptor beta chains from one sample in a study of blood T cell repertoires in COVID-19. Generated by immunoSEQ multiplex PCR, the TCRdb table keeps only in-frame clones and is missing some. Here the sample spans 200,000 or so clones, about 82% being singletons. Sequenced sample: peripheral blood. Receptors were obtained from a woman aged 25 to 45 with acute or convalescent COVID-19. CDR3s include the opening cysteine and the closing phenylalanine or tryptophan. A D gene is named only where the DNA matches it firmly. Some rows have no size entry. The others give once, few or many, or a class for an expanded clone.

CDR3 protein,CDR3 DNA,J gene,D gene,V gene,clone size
CASSISSRGYTF,TGTGCCAGTAGTATCTCCAGCAGGGGTTACACCTTC,TRBJ1-2,-,TRBV19,-
CASSLGLAEAFF,TGTGCCAGCAGCTTAGGTTTAGCTGAAGCTTTCTTT,TRBJ1-1,-,TRBV7-2,-
CASSELYGYTF,TGTGCCAGCAGTGAACTCTATGGCTACACCTTC,TRBJ1-2,-,TRBV25-1,-
CASSLQGGGNQPQHF,TGTGCCAGTAGTTTACAGGGTGGAGGCAATCAGCCCCAGCATTTT,TRBJ1-5,-,TRBV19,-
CARSEGGTYTDTQYF,TGTGCCCGGAGTGAAGGAGGGACCTACACAGATACGCAGTATTTT,TRBJ2-3,-,TRBV30,-
CASSTPRTPQETQYF,TGTGCCAGCAGTACCCCCCGGACTCCCCAAGAGACCCAGTACTTC,TRBJ2-5,-,TRBV6-6,once
CASSLGVYGYTF,TGTGCCAGCAGTTTGGGAGTCTATGGCTACACCTTC,TRBJ1-2,-,TRBV12-3/TRBV12-4,-
CSVADRGSPGYTF,TGCAGCGTTGCCGACAGGGGGAGTCCTGGCTACACCTTC,TRBJ1-2,TRBD1,TRBV29-1,once
CATGTAMNTEAFF,TGTGCCACCGGGACAGCCATGAACACTGAAGCTTTCTTT,TRBJ1-1,TRBD1,TRBV10-3,-
CASSLNRDRTNYGYTF,TGTGCCAGCAGTTTAAACCGGGACAGAACTAACTATGGCTACACCTTC,TRBJ1-2,TRBD1,TRBV28,-
CASSADGGFTDTQYF,TGTGCCAGCAGCGCCGACGGGGGTTTTACAGATACGCAGTATTTT,TRBJ2-3,-,TRBV11-3,few
CASSGGQGFSPLHF,TGTGCCAGCAGCGGGGGACAGGGGTTTTCACCCCTCCACTTT,TRBJ1-6,TRBD1,TRBV9,-
CASSPRGTGNSPLHF,TGTGCCAGCAGCCCCAGGGGAACGGGAAATTCACCCCTCCACTTT,TRBJ1-6,-,TRBV7-2,-
CASRPPGLIYSPLHF,TGCGCCAGTAGACCACCGGGACTGATTTATTCACCCCTCCACTTT,TRBJ1-6,-,TRBV10-2,-